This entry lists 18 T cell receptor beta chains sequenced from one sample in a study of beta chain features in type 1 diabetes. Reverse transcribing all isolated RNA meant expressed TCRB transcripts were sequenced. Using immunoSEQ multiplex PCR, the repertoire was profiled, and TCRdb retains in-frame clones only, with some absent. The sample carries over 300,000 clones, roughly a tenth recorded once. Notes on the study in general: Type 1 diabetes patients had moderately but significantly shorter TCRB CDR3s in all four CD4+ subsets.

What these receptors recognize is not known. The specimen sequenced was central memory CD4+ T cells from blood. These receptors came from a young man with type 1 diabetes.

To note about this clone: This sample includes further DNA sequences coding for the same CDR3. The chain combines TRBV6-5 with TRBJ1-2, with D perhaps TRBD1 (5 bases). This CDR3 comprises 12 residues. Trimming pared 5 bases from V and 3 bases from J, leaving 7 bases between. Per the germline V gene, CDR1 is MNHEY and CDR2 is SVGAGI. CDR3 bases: TGTGCCAGCAGTCCGGGGGACTATGGCTACACCTTC. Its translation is CASSPGDYGYTF.

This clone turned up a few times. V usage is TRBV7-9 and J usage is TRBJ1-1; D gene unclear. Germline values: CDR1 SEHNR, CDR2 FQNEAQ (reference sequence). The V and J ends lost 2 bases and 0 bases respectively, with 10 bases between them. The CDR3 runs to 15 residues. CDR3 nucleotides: TGTGCCAGCAGCTTATTATCAGGATTGAACACTGAAGCTTTCTTT. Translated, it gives CASSLLSGLNTEAFF.

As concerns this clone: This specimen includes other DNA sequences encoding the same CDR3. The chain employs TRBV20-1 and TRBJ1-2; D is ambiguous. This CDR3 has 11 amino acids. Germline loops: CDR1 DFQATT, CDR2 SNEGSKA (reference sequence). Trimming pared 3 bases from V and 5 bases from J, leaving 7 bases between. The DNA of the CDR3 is TGCAGTGCTAGCCTACTATATGGCTACACCTTC. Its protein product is CSASLLYGYTF.

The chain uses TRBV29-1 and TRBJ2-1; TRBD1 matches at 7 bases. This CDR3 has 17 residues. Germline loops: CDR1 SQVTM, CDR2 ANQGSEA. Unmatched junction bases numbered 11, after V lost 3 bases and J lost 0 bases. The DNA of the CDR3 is TGCAGCGTTGATCGCCAGGGGGTAGGTAGCTCCTACAATGAGCAGTTCTTC. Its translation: CSVDRQGVGSSYNEQFF.

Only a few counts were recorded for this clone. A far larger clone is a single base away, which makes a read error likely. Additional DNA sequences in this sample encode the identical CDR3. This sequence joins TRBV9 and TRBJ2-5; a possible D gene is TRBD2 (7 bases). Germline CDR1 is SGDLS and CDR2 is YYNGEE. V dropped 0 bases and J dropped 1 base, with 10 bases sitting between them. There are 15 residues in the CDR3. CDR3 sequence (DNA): TGTGCCAGCAGCGTAGTAGGGGGGGGCCAAGAGACCCAGTACTTC. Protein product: CASSVVGGGQETQYF.

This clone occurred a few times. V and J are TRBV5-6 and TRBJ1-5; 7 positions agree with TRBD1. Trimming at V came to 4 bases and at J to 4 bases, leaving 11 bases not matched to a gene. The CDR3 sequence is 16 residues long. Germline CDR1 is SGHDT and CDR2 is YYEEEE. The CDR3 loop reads CASSRSTGMGNQPQHF. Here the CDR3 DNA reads TGTGCCAGCAGCCGTTCGACAGGGATGGGGAATCAGCCCCAGCATTTT.

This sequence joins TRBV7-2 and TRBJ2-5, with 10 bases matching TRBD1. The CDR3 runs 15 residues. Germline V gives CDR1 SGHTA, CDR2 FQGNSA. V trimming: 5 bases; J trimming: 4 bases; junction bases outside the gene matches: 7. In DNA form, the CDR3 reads TGTGCCAGCAGCGAGGACAGGGGGGGTCGAGAGACCCAGTACTTC. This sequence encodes CASSEDRGGRETQYF.

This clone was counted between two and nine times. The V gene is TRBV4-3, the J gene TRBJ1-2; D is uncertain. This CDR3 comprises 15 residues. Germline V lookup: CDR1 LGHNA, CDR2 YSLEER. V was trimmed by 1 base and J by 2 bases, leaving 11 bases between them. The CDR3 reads CASSQGRGPNYGYTF. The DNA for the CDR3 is TGCGCCAGCAGCCAAGGGAGAGGGCCGAACTATGGCTACACCTTC.

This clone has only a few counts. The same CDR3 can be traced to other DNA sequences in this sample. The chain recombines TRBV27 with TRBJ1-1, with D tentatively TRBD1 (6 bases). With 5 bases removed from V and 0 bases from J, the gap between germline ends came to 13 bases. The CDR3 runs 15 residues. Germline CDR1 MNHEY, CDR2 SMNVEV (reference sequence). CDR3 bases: TGTGCCAGCAGTCCCCACAGGGACCTGAACACTGAAGCTTTCTTT. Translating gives CASSPHRDLNTEAFF.

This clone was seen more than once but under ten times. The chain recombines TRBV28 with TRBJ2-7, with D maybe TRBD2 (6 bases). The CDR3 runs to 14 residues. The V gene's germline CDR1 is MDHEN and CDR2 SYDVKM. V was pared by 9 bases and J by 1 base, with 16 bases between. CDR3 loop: CASHTMGGSYEQYF. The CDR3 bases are TGTGCCAGTCATACCATGGGGGGTTCCTACGAGCAGTACTTC.

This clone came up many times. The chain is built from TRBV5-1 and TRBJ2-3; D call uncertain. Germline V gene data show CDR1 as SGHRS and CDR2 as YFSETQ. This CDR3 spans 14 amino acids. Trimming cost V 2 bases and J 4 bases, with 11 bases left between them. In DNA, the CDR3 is TGCGCCAGCAGCTTCCTCGCTGTAGCAGATACGCAGTATTTT. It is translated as CASSFLAVADTQYF.

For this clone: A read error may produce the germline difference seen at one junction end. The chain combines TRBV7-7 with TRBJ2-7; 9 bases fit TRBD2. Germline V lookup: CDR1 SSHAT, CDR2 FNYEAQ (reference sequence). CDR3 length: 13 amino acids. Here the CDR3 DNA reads TGTGCTAGCAGCTTCGGCGGGGGGGACGAGCAGTACTTC. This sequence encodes CASSFGGGDEQYF.

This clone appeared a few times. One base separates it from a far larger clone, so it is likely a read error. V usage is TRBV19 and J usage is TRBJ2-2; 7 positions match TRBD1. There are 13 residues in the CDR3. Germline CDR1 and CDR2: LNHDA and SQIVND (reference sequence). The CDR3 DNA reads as TGTCCCACCGAGACAGGGTTTACCGGGGAGCTGTTTTTT. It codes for CPTETGFTGELFF.

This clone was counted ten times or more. CDR3 protein: CASSQLSGGTGANVLTF. CDR3 bases: TGCGCCAGCAGTCAATTATCAGGGGGGACTGGGGCCAACGTCCTGACTTTC. V usage is TRBV4-3 and J usage is TRBJ2-6, with D possibly matching TRBD1 (7 bases). Trimming pared 6 bases from V and 2 bases from J, leaving 17 bases between. In germline, CDR1 is LGHNA, CDR2 YSLEER. CDR3 length: 17 residues.

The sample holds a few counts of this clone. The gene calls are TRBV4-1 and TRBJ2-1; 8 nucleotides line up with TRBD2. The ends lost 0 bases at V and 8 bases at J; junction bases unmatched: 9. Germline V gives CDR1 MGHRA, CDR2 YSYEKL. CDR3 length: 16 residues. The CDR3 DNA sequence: TGCGCCAGCAGCCAAGAACGGGGGGGTTCTAAAGATGAGCAGTTCTTC. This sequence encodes CASSQERGGSKDEQFF.

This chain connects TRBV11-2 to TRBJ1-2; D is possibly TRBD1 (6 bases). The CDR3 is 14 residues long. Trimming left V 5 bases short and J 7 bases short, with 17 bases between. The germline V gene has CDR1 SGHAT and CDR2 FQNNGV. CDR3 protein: CASSPTSRGGGYTF. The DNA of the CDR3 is TGTGCCAGCAGCCCAACCAGCAGGGGAGGTGGCTACACCTTC.

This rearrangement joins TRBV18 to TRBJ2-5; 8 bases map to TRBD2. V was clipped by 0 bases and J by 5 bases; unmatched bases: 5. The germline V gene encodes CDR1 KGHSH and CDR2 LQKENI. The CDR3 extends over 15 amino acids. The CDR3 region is CASSPPGLVGETQYF. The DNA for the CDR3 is TGTGCCAGCTCACCACCGGGACTAGTGGGGGAGACCCAGTACTTC. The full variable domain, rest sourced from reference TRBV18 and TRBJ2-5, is NAGVMQNPRHLVRRRGQEARLRCSPMKGHSHVYWYRQLPEEGLKFMVYLQKENIIDESGMPKERFSAEFPKEGPSILRIQQVVRGDSAAYFCASSPPGLVGETQYFGPGTRLLVL.

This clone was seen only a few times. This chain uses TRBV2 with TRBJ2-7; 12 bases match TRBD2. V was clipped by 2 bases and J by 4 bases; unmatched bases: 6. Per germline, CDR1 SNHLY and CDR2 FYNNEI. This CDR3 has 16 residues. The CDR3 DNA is TGTGCCAGCAGTGAATCTAGCGGGGGGGCCTATTACGAGCAGTACTTC. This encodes CASSESSGGAYYEQYF.